The T cell receptor (beta chain) under discussion was sequenced for a study of shared clonotypes between healthy human individuals. Looking at the study overall: Serving as donors were a couple of women and three men, whose ages spanned 18 to 49. Researchers assigned three CD4 naive, three CD4 memory, two CD8 naive and one CD8 memory plate to each donor. The study's findings and limits: Naive subsets generally exceeded memory subsets in estimated richness.

V was cut by 0 bases and J by 0 bases, with 2 bases left in between. This CDR3 comprises 13 residues. Germline loops: CDR1 LGHNA, CDR2 YNFKEQ. Concerning this clone itself: What it binds is not known.

Assay execution proceeded at the deep level. Profiling relied on immunoSEQ multiplex PCR, and the TCRdb table lists in-frame clones only, not all of them. In the table there are under 350,000 clones, more than 75% of which are singletons. The origin of this receptor is a man aged 18 to 29 in good health. The chain couples TRBV4-2 to TRBJ2-5; D unclear. The sample was memory CD8+ T cells sorted from blood. The subset was: CD45RO+ cells pooled with CCR7-negative TemRA cells. The CDR3 bases are TGTGCCAGCAGCCAAGAGTACCAAGAGACCCAGTACTTC. Translation gives CASSQEYQETQYF.